The sequence of this TCR beta chain was determined in a study of T cell clusters in autoimmune cytopenias. Considering frequency, this clonotype is medium-sized. The antigen is unknown. TRB was amplified from about 270 ng of peripheral blood genomic DNA per sample. Multiplex touch-down PCR amplified TRB using TRB-A and TRB-B pools in one tube. Each CDR3 protein gets one entry in TCRdb, which reprocessed the multiplex PCR reads and gives no DNA. This specimen shows around 7,400 distinct CDR3 sequences; the ten leading clones hold 28%. Whole-study results and caveats: TRB repertoire shifts in secondary cytopenia and chronic lymphocytic leukemia mostly reflected lymphoma, not autoimmunity. Functional roles of the in silico T cell clusters still await experimental validation. Physiological T cell clusters of healthy donors were apparently absent in primary autoimmune cytopenia patients. Compared with active autoimmune hepatitis patients, healthy donors showed approximately 2.7-fold more exclusive TRB clusters.

The CDR3 is 16 residues long. Germline CDR1 and CDR2: SEHNR and FQNEAQ (reference sequence). This TCR was recovered from a human donor with an autoimmune cytopenia or autoimmune hepatitis (not recorded which). Sequenced material: peripheral blood. V gene TRBV7-9 combines with J gene TRBJ2-1; TCRdb picks TRBD2, but there is no DNA to check that call. The CDR3: CASSRPSSGGAAEQFF.